This paragraph covers one TCR beta chain sequence. The data belong to a study of T cells expressing NK-cell markers. The CDR3 has 15 residues. CDR1 and CDR2 from the germline V gene are SGHRS and YFSETQ. TCRdb reprocessed the 5' RACE reads and stores each CDR3 protein as one record, lacking DNA. This sample's clone table lists approximately 150,000 distinct CDR3 sequences. The J gene is TRBJ2-2, the V gene TRBV5-1; TCRdb gives TRBD1 as the D gene, but with no DNA this cannot be confirmed. Sequenced material: blood T cells: a sorted CD56 or NKG2C T cell subset, CD4+ or CD8+ T cells, or bulk PBMC T cells (not recorded which). This sequence was found in a woman aged 18 to 75 in good health. CDR3 in amino acids: CASTPRLSNTGELFF. The whole variable domain, filled in from reference TRBV5-1 and TRBJ2-2, reads KAGVTQTPRYLIKTRGQQVTLSCSPISGHRSVSWYQQTPGQGLQFLFEYFSETQRNKGNFPGRFSGRQFSNSRSEMNVSTLELGDSALYLCASTPRLSNTGELFFGEGSRLTVL.